This is a list of T cell receptor beta chains from one sample in a study of sequential checkpoint blockade in melanoma. Profiling relied on immunoSEQ multiplex PCR, and the TCRdb table lists in-frame clones only, not all of them. The table shows 35,000 to 40,000 clones, with roughly 88% occurring only once. The sequencing used CD8+ T cells sorted from blood (inferred from file names), collected from a patient given nivolumab and ipilimumab in sequence. The receptors were gathered from a human donor with melanoma. The CDR3 runs from the conserved cysteine through the conserved F or W. Each record gives: V gene, D gene, clone size, J gene, CDR3 protein, CDR3 DNA. D genes are given only for firm matches. Where a row states a size, it is once, few, many or the class of an expanded clone; other rows omit it.

>TRBV19|-|-|TRBJ1-4
CASGSQGYNEKLFF
TGTGCCAGTGGGTCCCAGGGGTATAATGAAAAACTGTTTTTT
>TRBV27|TRBD1|-|TRBJ2-7
CASRGQGFLYEQYF
TGTGCCAGCAGAGGACAGGGATTTTTGTACGAGCAGTACTTC
>TRBV7-9|TRBD1|-|TRBJ1-2
CASSSNMGQGAYGYTF
TGTGCCAGCAGCTCGAATATGGGACAGGGGGCATATGGCTACACCTTC
>TRBV7-8|TRBD2|-|TRBJ2-1
CASRSGTSGIHEQFF
TGTGCCAGCAGATCCGGGACTAGCGGGATCCATGAGCAGTTCTTC
>TRBV9|-|-|TRBJ2-5
CASSPRSPGYQETQYF
TGTGCCAGCAGCCCCCGGTCCCCGGGGTACCAAGAGACCCAGTACTTC
>TRBV5-1|TRBD1|-|TRBJ2-7
CASSAGGGYEQYF
TGCGCCAGCAGCGCAGGGGGCGGCTACGAGCAGTACTTC
>TRBV7-9|-|once|TRBJ2-1
CASSRGITAYNEQFF
TGTGCCAGCAGCCGCGGGATAACCGCCTACAATGAGCAGTTCTTC
>TRBV11-2|TRBD2|-|TRBJ2-7
CASSLGLVEQYF
TGTGCCAGCAGCTTGGGACTAGTCGAGCAGTACTTC
>TRBV27|TRBD1|-|TRBJ2-5
CASSPGTDQYF
TGTGCCAGCAGTCCCGGGACAGACCAGTACTTC
>TRBV6-5|-|-|TRBJ2-7
CASSPEREQYF
TGTGCCAGCAGTCCCGAGCGGGAGCAGTACTTC
>TRBV4-2|-|-|TRBJ2-1
CASSFRDTDYNEQFF
TGTGCCAGCAGCTTCCGGGACACCGATTACAATGAGCAGTTCTTC
>TRBV19|-|-|TRBJ1-1
CASSTSLGGITAFF
TGTGCCAGTAGTACCTCCCTCGGGGGTATCACGGCTTTCTTT
>TRBV5-4|TRBD1|-|TRBJ2-1
CASSLGQGNEQFF
TGTGCCAGCAGCTTGGGACAGGGTAATGAGCAGTTCTTC
>TRBV19|-|-|TRBJ1-1
CATWEPGQEAFF
TGTGCCACCTGGGAACCGGGACAAGAAGCTTTCTTT
>TRBV7-9|-|-|TRBJ2-1
CASSNNEQFF
TGTGCCAGCAGTAACAATGAGCAGTTCTTC
>TRBV28|-|-|TRBJ1-2
CASSLKFARGNYGYTF
TGTGCCAGCAGTTTGAAGTTTGCCAGAGGCAACTATGGCTACACCTTC
>TRBV5-6|-|once|TRBJ2-3
CASSLLNRRLSTDTQYF
TGTGCCAGCAGCTTGCTAAACAGGCGTCTTAGCACAGATACGCAGTATTTT
>TRBV28|TRBD2|-|TRBJ2-7
CASSSGLNRFLRQYF
TGTGCCAGCAGTTCGGGACTAAACCGTTTTTTGCGGCAGTACTTC
>TRBV9|TRBD2|-|TRBJ2-1
CASSARTSGKHEQFF
TGTGCCAGCAGCGCGCGGACTAGCGGGAAGCATGAGCAGTTCTTC
>TRBV7-9|TRBD2|once|TRBJ2-7
CASSLWPWSSGRRYEQYF
TGTGCCAGCAGCTTATGGCCCTGGTCTAGCGGGAGAAGATACGAGCAGTACTTC
>TRBV27|TRBD1|few|TRBJ1-5
CASSLGSGTANQPQHF
TGTGCCAGCAGCTTAGGCTCCGGGACAGCGAATCAGCCCCAGCATTTT
>TRBV19|-|few|TRBJ1-1
CASSMGARREAFF
TGTGCCAGTAGTATGGGGGCCCGTCGCGAAGCTTTCTTT
>TRBV19|-|few|TRBJ1-5
CASSISGQGNQPQHF
TGTGCCAGTAGTATATCAGGGCAGGGGAATCAGCCCCAGCATTTT
>TRBV7-9|TRBD2|-|TRBJ2-1
CASRLGLAEYNEQFF
TGTGCCAGCAGGCTGGGACTAGCAGAATACAATGAGCAGTTCTTC
>TRBV27|TRBD1|once|TRBJ1-5
CASSWTGGNQPQHF
TGTGCCAGCAGTTGGACAGGGGGCAATCAGCCCCAGCATTTT
>TRBV19|TRBD2|-|TRBJ2-1
CASKVGGGPYNEQFF
TGTGCCTCTAAGGTCGGGGGAGGGCCCTATAATGAGCAGTTCTTC
>TRBV14|-|-|TRBJ2-2
CASSQETDLEGNTGELFF
TGTGCCAGCAGCCAAGAAACGGACTTGGAAGGGAACACCGGGGAGCTGTTTTTT
>TRBV28|TRBD2|-|TRBJ2-1
CATEPGLALYNEQFF
TGTGCCACCGAACCGGGACTAGCGCTTTACAATGAGCAGTTCTTC
>TRBV7-3|TRBD2|-|TRBJ2-3
CASSSGLVPDTQYF
TGTGCCAGCAGCAGTGGACTAGTCCCAGATACGCAGTATTTT
>TRBV28|-|-|TRBJ1-3
CASSPDFSGNTIYF
TGTGCCAGCAGCCCGGACTTCTCTGGAAACACCATATATTTT
>TRBV9|-|-|TRBJ1-4
CASSVGGSGREKLFF
TGTGCCAGCAGCGTGGGGGGGTCTGGCCGCGAAAAACTGTTTTTT
>TRBV7-6|-|-|TRBJ1-1
CASSPRAGTEAFF
TGTGCCAGCAGCCCCAGGGCGGGGACTGAAGCTTTCTTT
>TRBV2|-|-|TRBJ2-7
CASSPGYEQYF
TGTGCCAGCAGTCCAGGGTACGAGCAGTACTTC
>TRBV6-1|TRBD1|few|TRBJ2-7
CASSDLPGQGSYEQYF
TGTGCCAGCAGTGATCTTCCGGGACAGGGTTCCTACGAGCAGTACTTC
>TRBV27|-|-|TRBJ1-1
CASSLLSPPLVEAFF
TGTGCCAGCAGTTTACTTAGTCCACCCCTAGTTGAAGCTTTCTTT
>TRBV9|TRBD1|-|TRBJ2-6
CASSLRQGGSGANVLTF
TGTGCCAGCAGCTTACGACAGGGGGGCTCTGGGGCCAACGTCCTGACTTTC
>TRBV28|-|few|TRBJ2-4
CACNNDGNIQYF
TGTGCTTGCAATAACGACGGGAACATTCAGTACTTC
>TRBV9|TRBD2|-|TRBJ2-1
CASSVVAGWSGGEQFF
TGTGCCAGCAGCGTAGTAGCGGGCTGGTCGGGCGGTGAGCAGTTCTTC
>TRBV27|TRBD2|-|TRBJ2-7
CASSLFGGYEQYF
TGTGCCAGCAGTTTATTCGGGGGGTACGAGCAGTACTTC
>TRBV5-6|-|-|TRBJ1-2
CASSLGGGYGYTF
TGTGCCAGCAGCTTGGGCGGTGGCTATGGCTACACCTTC
>TRBV7-2|TRBD2|-|TRBJ2-7
CASSLRPQAGGLVEQYF
TGTGCCAGCAGCTTGAGACCCCAGGCGGGAGGGTTGGTAGAGCAGTATTTC
>TRBV5-1|TRBD1|-|TRBJ2-7
CASSLAGQGYEQYF
TGCGCCAGCAGCTTGGCGGGACAGGGATACGAGCAGTACTTC
>TRBV6-6|-|-|TRBJ2-3
CASSPQTGTDTQYF
TGTGCCAGCAGCCCCCAGACTGGCACAGATACGCAGTATTTT
>TRBV30|-|-|TRBJ1-4
CAWSLSREKLFF
TGTGCCTGGAGCCTAAGTCGAGAAAAACTGTTTTTT
>TRBV2|-|once|TRBJ1-3
CASSEALLGVGNTIYF
TGTGCCAGCAGTGAAGCGCTTTTAGGGGTAGGAAACACCATATATTTT
>TRBV27|-|-|TRBJ1-5
CASSFSNQPQHF
TGTGCCAGCAGTTTCAGTAATCAGCCCCAGCATTTT
>TRBV13|-|-|TRBJ1-2
CASTLGADPYGYTF
TGTGCCAGCACCCTAGGGGCAGATCCCTATGGCTACACCTTC